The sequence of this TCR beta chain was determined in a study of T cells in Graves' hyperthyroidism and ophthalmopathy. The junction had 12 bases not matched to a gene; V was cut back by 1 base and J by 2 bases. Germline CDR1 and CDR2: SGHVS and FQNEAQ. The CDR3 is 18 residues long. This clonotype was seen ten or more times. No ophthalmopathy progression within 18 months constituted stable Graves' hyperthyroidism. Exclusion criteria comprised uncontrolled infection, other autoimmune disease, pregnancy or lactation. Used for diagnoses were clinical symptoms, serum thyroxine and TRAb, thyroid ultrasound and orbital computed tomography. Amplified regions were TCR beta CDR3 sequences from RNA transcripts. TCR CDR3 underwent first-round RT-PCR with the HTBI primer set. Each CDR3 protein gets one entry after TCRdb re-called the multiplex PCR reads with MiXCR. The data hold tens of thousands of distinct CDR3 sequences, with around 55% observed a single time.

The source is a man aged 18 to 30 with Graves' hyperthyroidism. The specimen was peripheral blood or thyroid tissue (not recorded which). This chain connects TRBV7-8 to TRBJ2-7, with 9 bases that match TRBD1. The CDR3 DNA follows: TGTGCCAGCAGCTTAGTGCTTTCTCCGAGACAGGGGGCCTACGAGCAGTACTTC. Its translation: CASSLVLSPRQGAYEQYF.